The T cell receptor (beta chain) described here comes from a study of T cells in Graves' hyperthyroidism and ophthalmopathy. This clonotype was counted at least ten times. Its antigen is unknown. Diagnoses used clinical symptoms, serum thyroxine and TRAb, thyroid ultrasound and orbital computed tomography. The V end lost 5 bases, the J end lost 1 base, and 11 bases lay between the germline ends. The CDR3 totals 15 residues. CDR1 and CDR2 (germline): LGHDT, YNNKEL (reference sequence). Study conclusions and caveats: Blood shared most expanded thyroid clonotypes above 0.001. With a median lead of 6.5 months before onset, the model predicted ophthalmopathy. A 13 V-J model separated ophthalmopathy from stable hyperthyroidism.

Regions amplified from RNA transcripts were the TCR beta CDR3 regions. The study used the HTBI primer set for a first-round RT-PCR of the TCR CDR3. TCRdb called the multiplex PCR reads again in MiXCR, with one record for every CDR3 protein. Of 300,000 to 450,000 distinct CDR3 sequences in the sample, approximately 15% were seen once. The sequence came from a woman in her twenties or thirties with Graves' ophthalmopathy. The material sequenced was blood. This chain joins TRBV3-1 and TRBJ2-2, with D tentatively TRBD2 (5 bases). CDR3 bases: TGTGCCAGCAGCATCTATCGGGGGAACACCGGGGAGCTGTTTTTT. Its translation is CASSIYRGNTGELFF.